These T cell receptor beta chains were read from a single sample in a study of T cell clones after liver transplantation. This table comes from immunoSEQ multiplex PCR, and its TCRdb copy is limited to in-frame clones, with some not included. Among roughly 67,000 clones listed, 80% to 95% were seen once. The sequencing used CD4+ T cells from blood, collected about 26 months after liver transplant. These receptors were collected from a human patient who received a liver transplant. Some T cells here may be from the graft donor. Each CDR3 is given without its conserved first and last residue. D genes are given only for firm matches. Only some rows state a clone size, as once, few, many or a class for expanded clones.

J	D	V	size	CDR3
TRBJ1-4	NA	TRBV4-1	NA	ASSQDRRGEKLF
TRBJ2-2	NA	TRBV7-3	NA	ASSREFMTGELF
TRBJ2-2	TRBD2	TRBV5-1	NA	ASSLSASGNTGELF
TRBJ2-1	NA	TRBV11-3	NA	ASSLMSGSDNEQF
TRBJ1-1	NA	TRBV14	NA	ASSEIGAGTEAF
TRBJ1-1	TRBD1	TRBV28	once	ASSFGTGARMNTEAF
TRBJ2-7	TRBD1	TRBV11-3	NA	ASSSWDRASYEQY
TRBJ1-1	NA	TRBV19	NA	ASSGQFTNTEAF
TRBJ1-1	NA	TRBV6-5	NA	ASSLTGQQGEAF
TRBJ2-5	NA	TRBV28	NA	ASSLGGYIETQY
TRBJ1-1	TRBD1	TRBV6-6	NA	ASSYRQGTNTEAF
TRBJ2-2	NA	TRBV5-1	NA	ASRLDTSNTGELF
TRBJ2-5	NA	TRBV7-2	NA	ASSEAWGSAASQY
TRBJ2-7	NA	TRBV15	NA	ATSRGPGGTYEQY
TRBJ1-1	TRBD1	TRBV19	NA	ASISPGQGNTEAF
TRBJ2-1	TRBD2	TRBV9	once	ASSVDSGRSNEQF
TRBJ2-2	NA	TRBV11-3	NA	ASSPHGGLTGELF
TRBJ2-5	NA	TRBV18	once	ASSPRQTNQETQY
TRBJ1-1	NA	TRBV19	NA	ASSRTPGGTEAF
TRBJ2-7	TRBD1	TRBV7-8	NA	ASRSPGQGNEQY
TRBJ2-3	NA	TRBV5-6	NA	ASSVSDTDTQY
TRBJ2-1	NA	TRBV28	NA	LTRSPMEQF
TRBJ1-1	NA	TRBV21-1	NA	ASSKEARGRPFGGLMNTEAF
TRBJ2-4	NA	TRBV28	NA	ASCEGLTTFY
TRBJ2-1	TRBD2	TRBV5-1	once	ASSSGTSGREQF
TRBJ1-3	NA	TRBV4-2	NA	ASSQDRLGNTIY
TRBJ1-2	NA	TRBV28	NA	ASSWGGLAGGYT
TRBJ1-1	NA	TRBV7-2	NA	ASSLTQEAF
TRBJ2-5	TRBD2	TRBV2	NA	ASKEASGRAETQY
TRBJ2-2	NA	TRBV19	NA	ASRDRGTGELF
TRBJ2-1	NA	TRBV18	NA	ASSSGSGYSYNEQF
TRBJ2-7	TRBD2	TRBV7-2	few	ASSYREGREYEQY
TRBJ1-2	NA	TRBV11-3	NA	ASSAAAGPNYGYT
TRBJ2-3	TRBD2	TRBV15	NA	ATSRGTSGVTDTQY
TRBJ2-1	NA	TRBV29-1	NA	SGTEQHSYNEQF
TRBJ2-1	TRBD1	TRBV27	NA	ASSPGGSSYNEQF
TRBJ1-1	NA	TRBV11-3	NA	ASSSRGSMNTEAF
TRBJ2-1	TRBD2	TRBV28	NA	ASSPPVLAGVMNEQF
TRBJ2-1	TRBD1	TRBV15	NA	ATSRVRRGSNEQF
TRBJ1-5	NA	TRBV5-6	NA	ASSLGRNQPQH
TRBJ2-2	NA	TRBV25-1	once	ASSIRGLAGELF